This record looks at one T cell receptor beta chain sequence and its context. The ends were cut back, 5 bases at V and 1 base at J, with 18 bases in the middle. The CDR3 is made up of 18 amino acids. Germline values: CDR1 SGHAT, CDR2 FQNNGV. The data were taken from a study of CD8 T cells in Susac syndrome. Reverse transcription used roughly 0.5 to 1 ug RNA and random hexamers. TCRdb redid the calling of the immunoSEQ multiplex PCR reads with MiXCR, one entry per CDR3 protein. The sample comprises approximately 83,000 distinct CDR3 sequences, roughly 94% of which are singletons, and about 0.9% rests with the top ten.

The chain carries TRBV11-2 and TRBJ2-6, with D perhaps TRBD1 or TRBD2 (5 bases each). This receptor was taken from a human donor with Susac syndrome. The specimen sequenced was CD8+ T cells from PBMCs. The CDR3 sequence is CASSPVGGTPSGANVLTF. Here the CDR3 DNA reads TGTGCCAGCAGCCCGGTTGGGGGTACGCCTTCTGGGGCCAACGTCCTGACTTTC.